A selection of T cell receptor beta chains follows, all from one sample in a study of T cell repertoires in cytomegalovirus infection. These receptors' antigens are unknown. TCRdb redid the calling of the reads with MiXCR, one entry per CDR3 protein. The sample lists a few hundred thousand distinct CDR3 sequences, 20% to 30% occurring once. This specimen was cultured PBMCs, taken from culture after CMV antigen stimulation. The origin of the receptors is a human donor in good health (CMV status not recorded). Some clones in this sample may be carry-over from other donors' samples. Both conserved end residues are part of each CDR3. D genes are given only for firm matches. Clone size appears in some rows only: once, few, many, or a class for an expanded clone.

j_call	cdr3_length	v_call	clone_size	d_call	cdr3_nt	cdr3_aa
TRBJ1-1	15	TRBV7-2	many	NA	TGTGCCAGCAGCTTATCAGGGTTAGGGAACACTGAAGCTTTCTTT	CASSLSGLGNTEAFF
TRBJ2-3	16	TRBV6-2/TRBV6-3	NA	NA	TGTGCCAACAGTCAAGGCTTGGGACTGAGCACAGATACGCAGTATTTT	CANSQGLGLSTDTQYF
TRBJ1-2	15	TRBV5-6	NA	TRBD1	TGTGCCAGCAGCACCGAGACAGGGCTCGCTTATGGCTACACCTTC	CASSTETGLAYGYTF
TRBJ1-1	13	TRBV30	once	NA	TGTGCCTGGAGTCAAAGGCAGAAGACTGAAGCTTTCTTT	CAWSQRQKTEAFF
TRBJ2-7	13	TRBV5-6	many	NA	TGTGCCAGCAGCTTGGGAAGTCCCCGGAAGCAGTACTTC	CASSLGSPRKQYF
TRBJ2-3	16	TRBV12-3/TRBV12-4	few	NA	TGTGCCAGCAGTCTCCGGGACCTTCGGCAAACAGATACGCAGTATTTT	CASSLRDLRQTDTQYF
TRBJ1-5	15	TRBV7-2	many	TRBD1	TGTGCCAGCAGCTTAGACAGGGGGCAAAATCAGCCCCAGCATTTT	CASSLDRGQNQPQHF
TRBJ2-2	17	TRBV12-5	few	NA	TGTGCTAGTGGTTTGGCCCGGGACGGACTAAACACCGGGGAGCTGTTTTTT	CASGLARDGLNTGELFF
TRBJ1-6	13	TRBV28	NA	NA	TGTGCCAGCAGTTTGTGGTCTCGCGGGGACCTCCACTTT	CASSLWSRGDLHF
TRBJ2-5	14	TRBV7-2	many	NA	TGTGCCAGCAGCTATCAAACAGGTCAAGAGACCCAGTACTTC	CASSYQTGQETQYF
TRBJ2-1	15	TRBV11-2	many	TRBD2	TGTGCCAGCAGCTTAGATAGGGTCGGACTAGCGGAGCAGTTCTTC	CASSLDRVGLAEQFF
TRBJ2-2	16	TRBV4-1	few	NA	TGCGCCAGCAGCCAAGAACGCGAACTGAACACCGGGGAGCTGTTTTTT	CASSQERELNTGELFF
TRBJ1-1	18	TRBV4-1	few	NA	TGCGCCAGCAGCCAAGACCCACGGTCCAAATTCTTTAACACTGAAGCTTTCTTT	CASSQDPRSKFFNTEAFF
TRBJ2-3	18	TRBV7-8	NA	TRBD2	TGTGCCAGCAGCTCTCCGACGGGACTAGCGGGAGGGGGGGATACGCAGTATTTT	CASSSPTGLAGGGDTQYF
TRBJ1-1	13	TRBV7-2	many	NA	TGTGCCAGCAGCTTTGGCAGGGACACTGAAGCTTTCTTT	CASSFGRDTEAFF
TRBJ1-2	13	TRBV7-2	many	TRBD1	TGTGCCAGCAGCTATACAGGGGAAGGTGGCTACACCTTC	CASSYTGEGGYTF
TRBJ2-1	15	TRBV5-1	NA	NA	TGCGCCAGCAGCTCCGGAGGGGACTCCTACAATGAGCAGTTCTTC	CASSSGGDSYNEQFF